A single sample is the source of the 5 T cell receptor beta chains below, sequenced in a study of cytomegalovirus exposure and HLA in healthy donors. The data were produced by immunoSEQ multiplex PCR, yet TCRdb's version contains in-frame clones alone and is incomplete. The sample shows some 150,000 clones, approximately 88% of them seen only once. Input material: PBMCs. These TCRs come from a man younger than 35 in good health and CMV-seropositive.

The chain employs TRBV6-5 and TRBJ1-5, with D uncertain. Germline CDR1 and CDR2: MNHEY and SVGAGI. This CDR3 region has 15 residues. The germline V and J ends were trimmed by 0 bases and 3 bases, with 9 bases remaining between them. The CDR3 sequence: CASSYSIPVNQPQHF. CDR3 bases: TGTGCCAGCAGTTACTCAATACCAGTCAATCAGCCCCAGCATTTT.

This chain uses TRBV27 with TRBJ1-1; 7 nucleotides align to TRBD1. The V segment lost 3 bases and the J segment 3 bases; nucleotides outside the gene matches: 4. CDR1 MNHEY and CDR2 SMNVEV come from the germline V gene (reference sequence). This CDR3 has 14 amino acids. CDR3 sequence (DNA): TGTGCCAGCAGTTTGGGGACAGCCTACACTGAAGCTTTCTTT. This encodes CASSLGTAYTEAFF.

This chain connects TRBV7-9 to TRBJ1-1; D remains unclear. This CDR3 has 9 residues. Germline CDR1 is SEHNR and CDR2 is FQNEAQ (reference sequence). The CDR3 region has the DNA TGTGCTTCGTCCCCTGAAGCTTTCTTT. It specifies CASSPEAFF.

The V call is TRBV19, the J call TRBJ1-3; 7 nucleotides agree with TRBD1. This CDR3 is 15 amino acids long. After removal of 8 bases from V and 0 bases from J, the junction contained 7 bases not matched to a gene. Germline loops: CDR1 LNHDA, CDR2 SQIVND (reference sequence). The CDR3 coding sequence is TGTGCCAGTCTTGGACAGGCAAGCTCTGGAAACACCATATATTTT. Translating gives CASLGQASSGNTIYF.

This chain uses TRBV27 with TRBJ2-1, with TRBD2 matching 10 bases. The V and J ends lost 5 bases and 2 bases, in that order; junction bases with no gene match: 3. The CDR3 totals 15 residues. Germline V lookup: CDR1 MNHEY, CDR2 SMNVEV (reference sequence). In DNA, the CDR3 is TGTGCCAGCAGTCCCGGGACTAGCGCCTACAATGAGCAGTTCTTC. Translated, it gives CASSPGTSAYNEQFF.